A selection of T cell receptor beta chains follows, all from one sample in a study of identical twins. MiXCR, run by TCRdb on the 5' RACE reads, gives a single entry per CDR3 protein. Of about 1.7 million distinct CDR3 sequences detected, about 31% appear once; the ten largest clones hold about 0.25%. The material sequenced was cord blood. Receptor source: a newborn girl in good health. CDR3s include the opening cysteine and the closing phenylalanine or tryptophan. Fields, in order: CDR3 DNA, CDR3 protein, V gene, D gene, clone size, J gene. The D gene is left open where the match is weak. The size entry is marked missing in some rows and otherwise reads once, few, many or a size class.

cdr3_nt: TGTGCCAGCAGCTTGGGACAGGGTATGGGTTGGGAAAAACTGTTTTTT
cdr3_aa: CASSLGQGMGWEKLFF
v_call: TRBV7-2
d_call: TRBD1
clone_size: NA
j_call: TRBJ1-4

cdr3_nt: TGTGCCAGCAGTGAATCCTTCTCCTACGAGCAGTACTTC
cdr3_aa: CASSESFSYEQYF
v_call: TRBV25-1
d_call: NA
clone_size: few
j_call: TRBJ2-7

cdr3_nt: TGTGCCAGCAGTCCATTAGTAGCGGGAACAGCATACAATGAGCAGTTCTTC
cdr3_aa: CASSPLVAGTAYNEQFF
v_call: TRBV25-1
d_call: TRBD2
clone_size: NA
j_call: TRBJ2-1

cdr3_nt: TGTGCCAGCAGCTCCGGACAGGCCAGGGATCAGCCCCAGCATTTT
cdr3_aa: CASSSGQARDQPQHF
v_call: TRBV7-9
d_call: TRBD1
clone_size: few
j_call: TRBJ1-5

cdr3_nt: TGTGCCAGCAGTCTCGGGACAGGGGTAGGGTTAGGTGAAGCTTTCTTT
cdr3_aa: CASSLGTGVGLGEAFF
v_call: TRBV27
d_call: TRBD1
clone_size: NA
j_call: TRBJ1-1

cdr3_nt: TGTGCCAGCTCACAAGCTGCAGGGAACAATGAGCAGTTCTTC
cdr3_aa: CASSQAAGNNEQFF
v_call: TRBV18
d_call: NA
clone_size: NA
j_call: TRBJ2-1

cdr3_nt: TGTGCCAGCAGCGTAGCTAACAGGGGAATCGATGGCTACACCTTC
cdr3_aa: CASSVANRGIDGYTF
v_call: TRBV9
d_call: TRBD1
clone_size: NA
j_call: TRBJ1-2

cdr3_nt: TGTGCCAGCAGAACAGGACAGACATATAATTCACCCCTCCACTTT
cdr3_aa: CASRTGQTYNSPLHF
v_call: TRBV28
d_call: NA
clone_size: NA
j_call: TRBJ1-6

cdr3_nt: TGTGCCAGCAGTGAATATACCGGGGTTACGCAGTATTTT
cdr3_aa: CASSEYTGVTQYF
v_call: TRBV25-1
d_call: NA
clone_size: NA
j_call: TRBJ2-3

cdr3_nt: TGCAGTGCTAGCGGGGGGGTGGGACTAGGATACAATGAGCAGTTCTTC
cdr3_aa: CSASGGVGLGYNEQFF
v_call: TRBV20-1
d_call: TRBD2
clone_size: few
j_call: TRBJ2-1

cdr3_nt: TGTGCCAGCAGGACAGGGTCTTCGGAGACCCAGTACTTC
cdr3_aa: CASRTGSSETQYF
v_call: TRBV27
d_call: TRBD1
clone_size: NA
j_call: TRBJ2-5

cdr3_nt: TGTGCCAGCAGCCTTCGCCGCCCCGGGTTAACCTACGAGCAGTACTTC
cdr3_aa: CASSLRRPGLTYEQYF
v_call: TRBV3-1
d_call: NA
clone_size: few
j_call: TRBJ2-7

cdr3_nt: TGTGCCAGCAGCCAAGATAGGAGGACAGGGAGTGGCTACACCTTC
cdr3_aa: CASSQDRRTGSGYTF
v_call: TRBV4-2
d_call: TRBD1
clone_size: few
j_call: TRBJ1-2

cdr3_nt: TGTGCCAGCAGCCCCGGGCCCTACGGAGTTGAAAAACTGTTTTTT
cdr3_aa: CASSPGPYGVEKLFF
v_call: TRBV5-6
d_call: NA
clone_size: NA
j_call: TRBJ1-4

cdr3_nt: TGCAGTGCTAGAGATCGGACAGGGGGCTATGGCTACACCTTC
cdr3_aa: CSARDRTGGYGYTF
v_call: TRBV20-1
d_call: TRBD1
clone_size: few
j_call: TRBJ1-2

cdr3_nt: TGTGCCAGCATCCAAACAGGGGACTATGGCTACACCTTC
cdr3_aa: CASIQTGDYGYTF
v_call: TRBV7-9
d_call: TRBD1
clone_size: few
j_call: TRBJ1-2

cdr3_nt: TGTGCCACCAGTGATTCTCCGGGTGGAGGGGGTCAGCCCCAGCATTTT
cdr3_aa: CATSDSPGGGGQPQHF
v_call: TRBV24-1
d_call: NA
clone_size: NA
j_call: TRBJ1-5

cdr3_nt: TGTGCCAGCAGCCGAGGGGACAGAGTCCTCATCTACGAGCAGTACTTC
cdr3_aa: CASSRGDRVLIYEQYF
v_call: TRBV7-6
d_call: TRBD1
clone_size: NA
j_call: TRBJ2-7

cdr3_nt: TGTGCCAGCAGCTTAGCGGGTCTGGACAATCAGCCCCAGCATTTT
cdr3_aa: CASSLAGLDNQPQHF
v_call: TRBV7-2
d_call: NA
clone_size: few
j_call: TRBJ1-5

cdr3_nt: TGTGCCAGCAGCCTAGGGACTAGCGGGAGCTTCGGGGAGCTGTTTTTT
cdr3_aa: CASSLGTSGSFGELFF
v_call: TRBV4-2
d_call: TRBD2
clone_size: few
j_call: TRBJ2-2

cdr3_nt: TGTGCCAGCAGCTTAGCTGGAGCGGGGGGGCTACAGTTCTTC
cdr3_aa: CASSLAGAGGLQFF
v_call: TRBV11-2
d_call: TRBD2
clone_size: few
j_call: TRBJ2-1

cdr3_nt: TGCAGTGCTCTGGGACAGGGGATAGGGGGTAACTATGGCTACACCTTC
cdr3_aa: CSALGQGIGGNYGYTF
v_call: TRBV20-1
d_call: TRBD1
clone_size: NA
j_call: TRBJ1-2

cdr3_nt: TGTGCCAGCAGCGTAGGGACTAGCGGGGAGTCAGATGCGCAGTATTTT
cdr3_aa: CASSVGTSGESDAQYF
v_call: TRBV9
d_call: TRBD2
clone_size: NA
j_call: TRBJ2-3

cdr3_nt: TGTGCCAGCAGCACGTACCCGGGACAGGGTACTGGCTACACCTTC
cdr3_aa: CASSTYPGQGTGYTF
v_call: TRBV6-1
d_call: TRBD1
clone_size: NA
j_call: TRBJ1-2

cdr3_nt: TGTGCCAGCAGCCAAGATGGACCCCTCCACTTT
cdr3_aa: CASSQDGPLHF
v_call: TRBV3-1
d_call: NA
clone_size: NA
j_call: TRBJ1-6

cdr3_nt: TGTGCCAGCAGCCGGCTGAGGACGCCTAACTATGGCTACACCTTC
cdr3_aa: CASSRLRTPNYGYTF
v_call: TRBV11-2
d_call: NA
clone_size: NA
j_call: TRBJ1-2

cdr3_nt: TGCGCCAGCAGCTCAGAGACTAGCGGGGGTTACGAGCAGTACTTC
cdr3_aa: CASSSETSGGYEQYF
v_call: TRBV5-1
d_call: TRBD2
clone_size: NA
j_call: TRBJ2-7

cdr3_nt: TGTGCCAGCAGATACAGAGGGGGGCTGAATACTGAAGCTTTCTTT
cdr3_aa: CASRYRGGLNTEAFF
v_call: TRBV7-2
d_call: NA
clone_size: NA
j_call: TRBJ1-1